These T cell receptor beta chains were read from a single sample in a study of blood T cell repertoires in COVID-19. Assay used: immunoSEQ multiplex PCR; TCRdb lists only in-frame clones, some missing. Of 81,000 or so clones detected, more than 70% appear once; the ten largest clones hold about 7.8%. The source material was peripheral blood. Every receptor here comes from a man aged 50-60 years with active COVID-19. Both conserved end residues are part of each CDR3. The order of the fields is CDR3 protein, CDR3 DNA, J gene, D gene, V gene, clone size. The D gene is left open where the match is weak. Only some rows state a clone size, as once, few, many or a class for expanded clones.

CASSLTGTGDKRKAFF,TGTGCCAGCAGCCTCACCGGGACAGGGGATAAAAGAAAAGCTTTCTTT,TRBJ1-1,TRBD1,TRBV28,NA
CASSLQGTGNTEAFF,TGCGCCAGCAGCTTGCAAGGGACAGGGAACACTGAAGCTTTCTTT,TRBJ1-1,TRBD1,TRBV5-1,NA
CASSTQGHPGELFF,TGTGCCAGCAGCACCCAGGGACATCCCGGGGAGCTGTTTTTT,TRBJ2-2,NA,TRBV9,once
CASSQEADTQYF,TGTGCCAGCTCACAGGAGGCAGATACGCAGTATTTT,TRBJ2-3,NA,TRBV18,NA
CASSLIQSTDTQYF,TGTGCCAGCAGCTTGATACAGAGCACAGATACGCAGTATTTT,TRBJ2-3,NA,TRBV28,NA
CASTPAGGLISGELFF,TGTGCCAGCACTCCTGCGGGAGGGTTAATCTCAGGGGAGCTGTTTTTT,TRBJ2-2,TRBD2,TRBV7-6,NA
CASRLPGQGWTEAFF,TGTGCCAGCAGACTGCCGGGACAGGGGTGGACTGAAGCTTTCTTT,TRBJ1-1,TRBD1,TRBV6-5,NA
CASSPRQGSYGYTF,TGTGCCAGCAGCCCCAGACAGGGTAGCTATGGCTACACCTTC,TRBJ1-2,TRBD1,TRBV5-4,NA
CASSLENAKNIQYF,TGTGCCAGCAGCCTGGAGAATGCCAAAAACATTCAGTACTTC,TRBJ2-4,NA,TRBV6-2/TRBV6-3,NA
CASSPRLAVYNEQFF,TGTGCCAGCAGCCCCCGACTAGCGGTCTACAATGAGCAGTTCTTC,TRBJ2-1,TRBD2,TRBV3-1/TRBV3-2,NA
CASSVGQRSTDTQYF,TGTGCCAGCAGCGTAGGACAGCGAAGCACAGATACGCAGTATTTT,TRBJ2-3,NA,TRBV9,NA
CASSPGLAGASSYNEQFF,TGTGCCAGCAGCCCGGGACTAGCGGGAGCGAGCTCCTACAATGAGCAGTTCTTC,TRBJ2-1,TRBD2,TRBV5-6,NA
CASSLAVGGANYGYTF,TGTGCCAGCAGCTTAGCGGTGGGGGGAGCAAACTATGGCTACACCTTC,TRBJ1-2,NA,TRBV7-8,NA
CASASGTYNEQFF,TGTGCCAGCGCTAGCGGGACTTACAATGAGCAGTTCTTC,TRBJ2-1,TRBD2,TRBV2,once
CASSLNAGPGDTQYF,TGTGCCAGCAGCCTCAATGCGGGGCCGGGAGATACGCAGTATTTT,TRBJ2-3,NA,TRBV3-1/TRBV3-2,NA
CASSSQALNQPQHF,TGTGCCAGCAGTAGCCAGGCCCTCAATCAGCCCCAGCATTTT,TRBJ1-5,NA,TRBV6-5,few
CASSLELAGGSGEQFF,TGTGCCAGCAGTCTAGAACTAGCGGGAGGATCCGGCGAGCAGTTCTTC,TRBJ2-1,TRBD2,TRBV11-2,once
CASSQVGPQETQYF,TGTGCCAGCAGCCAAGTTGGGCCTCAAGAGACCCAGTACTTC,TRBJ2-5,NA,TRBV4-2,NA
CASSRGYEQYF,TGTGCCAGCAGTCGGGGATACGAGCAGTACTTC,TRBJ2-7,NA,TRBV27,NA
CASSPLTSGGRGEQFF,TGTGCCAGCAGTCCTCTGACTAGCGGGGGGAGGGGTGAGCAGTTCTTC,TRBJ2-1,TRBD2,TRBV5-6,NA
CASSYSTRVIGSPLHF,TGTGCCAGCAGTTACTCGACGAGGGTGATAGGGTCACCCCTCCACTTT,TRBJ1-6,NA,TRBV6-6,NA
CAWSIYRVTEAFF,TGTGCCTGGAGTATCTACAGGGTGACTGAAGCTTTCTTT,TRBJ1-1,NA,TRBV30,NA
CASSVSTPGISSTDTQYF,TGTGCCAGCAGCGTATCAACCCCAGGGATTTCTAGCACAGATACGCAGTATTTT,TRBJ2-3,NA,TRBV9,few
CASRKVAGTGLGGYTF,TGTGCCAGCAGAAAGGTAGCCGGGACAGGTCTCGGAGGCTACACCTTC,TRBJ1-2,TRBD1,TRBV5-8,NA
CASSSPSGGNVDEQYF,TGTGCCAGCAGTTCTCCTAGCGGGGGAAACGTCGACGAGCAGTACTTC,TRBJ2-7,TRBD2,TRBV6-2/TRBV6-3,NA
CASSQEGAGGAANYGYTF,TGTGCCAGCAGCCAAGAAGGTGCAGGGGGAGCTGCTAACTATGGCTACACCTTC,TRBJ1-2,TRBD1,TRBV3-1/TRBV3-2,NA
CASSLIWRYSGGLEETQYF,TGTGCCAGCAGCTTAATTTGGAGGTATAGCGGGGGGCTAGAAGAGACCCAGTACTTC,TRBJ2-5,TRBD2,TRBV11-2,NA
CASSLPGQGAYEQYF,TGTGCCAGCAGCCTCCCGGGACAGGGGGCCTACGAGCAGTACTTC,TRBJ2-7,TRBD1,TRBV28,NA
CASSLGGSQETQYF,TGTGCCAGCAGCCTAGGGGGCAGCCAAGAGACCCAGTACTTC,TRBJ2-5,TRBD1,TRBV11-2,NA
CASSPPDRGLYF,TGTGCCAGCTCACCACCGGACAGGGGGCTATACTTC,TRBJ2-4,TRBD1,TRBV18,NA
CASSTREGTKNIQYF,TGTGCCAGCAGTACGCGGGAGGGGACCAAAAACATTCAGTACTTC,TRBJ2-4,TRBD2,TRBV25-1,NA
CASSPPPGQGQLGYTF,TGTGCCAGCAGCCCTCCTCCCGGACAGGGGCAGTTGGGCTACACCTTC,TRBJ1-2,TRBD1,TRBV6-6,NA
CASSEWGHNTEAFF,TGTGCCAGCAGTGAGTGGGGACACAATACTGAAGCTTTCTTT,TRBJ1-1,NA,TRBV6-1,NA
CASSLESSGGLGYTF,TGTGCCAGCAGCTTAGAATCTTCAGGGGGCCTAGGCTACACCTTC,TRBJ1-2,TRBD1,TRBV7-9,NA
CASSSLTGVETQYF,TGTGCCAGCAGCTCATTAACAGGGGTAGAGACCCAGTACTTC,TRBJ2-5,TRBD1,TRBV11-2,NA
CASSYFQGAGTDTQYF,TGTGCCAGCAGCTATTTCCAGGGGGCGGGCACAGATACGCAGTATTTT,TRBJ2-3,TRBD1,TRBV5-4,NA
CASSILPGLACHEQFF,TGTGCCAGCAGCATACTCCCGGGACTAGCGTGTCATGAGCAGTTCTTC,TRBJ2-1,NA,TRBV21-1,NA
CASSDEQGPNEKLFF,TGTGCCAGCAGTGACGAACAGGGTCCTAATGAAAAACTGTTTTTT,TRBJ1-4,NA,TRBV25-1,NA
CASSKGGQTYEQYF,TGTGCCAGCAGTAAGGGGGGACAGACATACGAGCAGTACTTC,TRBJ2-7,NA,TRBV6-1,NA
CASSYKVSGKSYEQYF,TGTGCCAGCAGTTACAAGGTATCGGGGAAATCCTACGAGCAGTACTTC,TRBJ2-7,NA,TRBV6-6,once
CASSQLNTIYF,TGTGCCAGCAGCCAACTAAACACCATATATTTT,TRBJ1-3,NA,TRBV3-1/TRBV3-2,NA
CASSFGSGYYEQYF,TGTGCCAGCAGCTTCGGTAGCGGGTACTACGAGCAGTACTTC,TRBJ2-7,TRBD2,TRBV7-2,NA
CASAIDSYNEQFF,TGTGCCAGCGCCATTGACAGCTACAATGAGCAGTTCTTC,TRBJ2-1,NA,TRBV19,NA
CASSSFGPTFQEFF,TGTGCCAGCAGTTCCTTTGGCCCAACCTTTCAGGAGTTCTTC,TRBJ2-1,NA,TRBV28,NA
CASSSRGPGNTEAFF,TGTGCCAGCAGTTCCAGGGGCCCAGGGAACACTGAAGCTTTCTTT,TRBJ1-1,NA,TRBV28,NA
CASFRLEETQYF,TGTGCCAGCTTTAGGCTAGAAGAGACCCAGTACTTC,TRBJ2-5,NA,TRBV6-5,NA
CASRGDRGAYGYTF,TGTGCCAGCAGGGGGGACAGGGGAGCCTATGGCTACACCTTC,TRBJ1-2,TRBD1,TRBV27,NA
CAPGGLGGDVSYEQYF,TGTGCCCCTGGCGGATTAGGAGGGGATGTCTCCTACGAGCAGTACTTC,TRBJ2-7,NA,TRBV24-1,NA
CASSTYRGQRANTQYF,TGTGCCAGCAGTACCTACCGAGGACAGCGCGCAAATACGCAGTATTTT,TRBJ2-3,NA,TRBV27,NA
CASSRRGDLAGGFSPLHF,TGTGCCAGCAGCAGACGGGGGGATTTGGCGGGGGGATTTTCACCCCTCCACTTT,TRBJ1-6,NA,TRBV5-4,NA
CASSLVPGRYGYTF,TGTGCCAGCAGCTTGGTTCCAGGGAGGTATGGCTACACCTTC,TRBJ1-2,NA,TRBV5-4,NA
CASSQQGDIQYF,TGCGCCAGCAGCCAACAGGGGGACATTCAGTACTTC,TRBJ2-4,TRBD1,TRBV5-1,NA